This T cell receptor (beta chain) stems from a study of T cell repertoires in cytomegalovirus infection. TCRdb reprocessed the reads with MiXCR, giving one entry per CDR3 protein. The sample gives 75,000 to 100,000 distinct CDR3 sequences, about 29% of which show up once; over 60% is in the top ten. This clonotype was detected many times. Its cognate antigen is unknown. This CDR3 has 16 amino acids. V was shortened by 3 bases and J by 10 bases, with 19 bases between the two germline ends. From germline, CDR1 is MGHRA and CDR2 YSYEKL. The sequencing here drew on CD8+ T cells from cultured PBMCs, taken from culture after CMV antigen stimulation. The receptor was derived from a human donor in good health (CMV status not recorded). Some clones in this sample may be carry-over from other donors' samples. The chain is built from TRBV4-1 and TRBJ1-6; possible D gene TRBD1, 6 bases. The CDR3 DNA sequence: TGCGCCAGCAGCCAGCGACAGGCTCTTCGGGGGTCACCCCTCCACTTT. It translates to CASSQRQALRGSPLHF.